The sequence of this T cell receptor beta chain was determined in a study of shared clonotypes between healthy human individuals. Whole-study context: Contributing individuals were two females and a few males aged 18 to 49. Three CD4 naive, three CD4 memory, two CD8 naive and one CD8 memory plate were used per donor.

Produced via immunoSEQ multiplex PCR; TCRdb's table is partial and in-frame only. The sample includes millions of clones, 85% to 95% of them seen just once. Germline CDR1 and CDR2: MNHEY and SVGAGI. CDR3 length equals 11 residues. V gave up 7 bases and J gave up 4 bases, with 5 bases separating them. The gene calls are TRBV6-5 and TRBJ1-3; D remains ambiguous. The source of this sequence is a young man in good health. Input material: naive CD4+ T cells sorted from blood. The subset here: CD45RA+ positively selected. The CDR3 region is CASTRGNTIYF. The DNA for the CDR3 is TGTGCCAGCACCCGGGGAAACACCATATATTTT.